This is a list of T cell receptor beta chains from one sample in a study of blood T cell repertoires in COVID-19. The table came from immunoSEQ multiplex PCR; TCRdb's copy has only in-frame clones and leaves some out. The data contain hundreds of thousands of clones, 83% of them seen just once; the ten biggest clones take up 1.3%. The sequenced sample consisted of peripheral blood. The receptor set was obtained from a woman aged 25 to 39 with COVID-19, enrolled during active disease. The CDR3 runs from the conserved cysteine through the conserved F or W. Each record gives: CDR3 length, D gene, J gene, clone size, V gene, CDR3 protein, CDR3 DNA. The D gene is left open where the match is weak. Not every row has a clone size; where given, it reads once, few, many or a size class.

cdr3_length: 10; d_call: NA; j_call: TRBJ2-7; clone_size: NA; v_call: TRBV2; cdr3_aa: CASRDGLFYF; cdr3_nt: TGTGCCAGCAGGGACGGACTATTCTACTTC
cdr3_length: 14; d_call: NA; j_call: TRBJ1-1; clone_size: NA; v_call: TRBV5-1; cdr3_aa: CASSSTKMNTEAFF; cdr3_nt: TGCGCCAGCAGCTCCACAAAGATGAACACTGAAGCTTTCTTT
cdr3_length: 11; d_call: NA; j_call: TRBJ1-2; clone_size: NA; v_call: TRBV6-5; cdr3_aa: CASSSGYGYTF; cdr3_nt: TGTGCCAGTTCATCCGGGTATGGCTACACCTTC
cdr3_length: 15; d_call: NA; j_call: TRBJ1-1; clone_size: NA; v_call: TRBV7-8; cdr3_aa: CASSRERTANTEAFF; cdr3_nt: TGTGCCAGCAGCCGAGAAAGGACAGCCAACACTGAAGCTTTCTTT
cdr3_length: 15; d_call: NA; j_call: TRBJ2-3; clone_size: NA; v_call: TRBV7-9; cdr3_aa: CASSPPGISTDTQYF; cdr3_nt: TGTGCCAGCAGCCCCCCAGGTATTAGCACAGATACGCAGTATTTT
cdr3_length: 16; d_call: TRBD1; j_call: TRBJ1-2; clone_size: NA; v_call: TRBV4-3; cdr3_aa: CASSQGVQGAGYGYTF; cdr3_nt: TGCGCCAGCAGCCAAGGCGTTCAGGGGGCCGGCTATGGCTACACCTTC
cdr3_length: 16; d_call: NA; j_call: TRBJ2-2; clone_size: NA; v_call: TRBV4-3; cdr3_aa: CASSSLEGANTGELFF; cdr3_nt: TGCGCCAGCAGCTCCCTAGAGGGCGCGAACACCGGGGAGCTGTTTTTT
cdr3_length: 14; d_call: TRBD1; j_call: TRBJ2-7; clone_size: once; v_call: TRBV28; cdr3_aa: CASSSGTGVHEQYF; cdr3_nt: TGTGCCAGCAGCTCCGGGACAGGGGTTCACGAGCAGTACTTC
cdr3_length: 19; d_call: NA; j_call: TRBJ2-1; clone_size: once; v_call: TRBV7-9; cdr3_aa: CASSPPPNELRTVYNEQFF; cdr3_nt: TGTGCCAGCAGCCCCCCTCCCAATGAGCTTCGGACTGTATACAATGAGCAGTTCTTC
cdr3_length: 13; d_call: NA; j_call: TRBJ2-2; clone_size: NA; v_call: TRBV2; cdr3_aa: CASGSQDTGELFF; cdr3_nt: TGTGCCAGCGGCTCTCAGGACACCGGGGAGCTGTTTTTT
cdr3_length: 13; d_call: TRBD1; j_call: TRBJ2-7; clone_size: few; v_call: TRBV28; cdr3_aa: CASLRQGNYEQYF; cdr3_nt: TGTGCCAGCCTACGACAGGGAAACTACGAGCAGTACTTC
cdr3_length: 17; d_call: NA; j_call: TRBJ2-6; clone_size: NA; v_call: TRBV2; cdr3_aa: CASSAKGPSSGANVLTF; cdr3_nt: TGTGCCAGCAGTGCAAAGGGGCCGAGCTCTGGGGCCAACGTCCTGACTTTC
cdr3_length: 15; d_call: NA; j_call: TRBJ1-1; clone_size: once; v_call: TRBV18; cdr3_aa: CASSSRQDRTSEAFF; cdr3_nt: TGTGCCAGCTCGTCGCGGCAAGACAGGACGTCTGAAGCTTTCTTT
cdr3_length: 12; d_call: NA; j_call: TRBJ1-2; clone_size: few; v_call: TRBV9; cdr3_aa: CASRREAYGYTF; cdr3_nt: TGTGCCAGCAGGAGGGAGGCCTATGGCTACACCTTC
cdr3_length: 15; d_call: TRBD2; j_call: TRBJ2-1; clone_size: NA; v_call: TRBV6-2/TRBV6-3; cdr3_aa: CASSYTSGSYNEQFF; cdr3_nt: TGTGCCAGCAGTTACACTAGCGGATCCTACAATGAGCAGTTCTTC
cdr3_length: 12; d_call: NA; j_call: TRBJ1-1; clone_size: NA; v_call: TRBV11-2; cdr3_aa: CASSLVGGEAFF; cdr3_nt: TGTGCCAGCAGCTTAGTAGGCGGTGAAGCTTTCTTT
cdr3_length: 13; d_call: NA; j_call: TRBJ1-2; clone_size: once; v_call: TRBV28; cdr3_aa: CASSLRDTDGYTF; cdr3_nt: TGTGCCAGCAGTTTAAGGGACACGGATGGCTACACCTTC
cdr3_length: 16; d_call: NA; j_call: TRBJ1-2; clone_size: NA; v_call: TRBV6-5; cdr3_aa: CASSYSKTRDGYGYTF; cdr3_nt: TGTGCCAGCAGTTACTCGAAGACGCGGGACGGATATGGCTACACCTTC
cdr3_length: 17; d_call: TRBD2; j_call: TRBJ2-1; clone_size: few; v_call: TRBV5-1; cdr3_aa: CASSFVKASGTDNEQFF; cdr3_nt: TGCGCCAGCAGCTTCGTGAAGGCTAGCGGGACCGACAATGAGCAGTTCTTC
cdr3_length: 14; d_call: NA; j_call: TRBJ2-7; clone_size: NA; v_call: TRBV6-6; cdr3_aa: CASSPQGSSYEQYF; cdr3_nt: TGTGCCAGCAGTCCCCAGGGTAGCTCCTACGAGCAGTACTTC
cdr3_length: 14; d_call: TRBD1; j_call: TRBJ1-2; clone_size: once; v_call: TRBV5-5; cdr3_aa: CASSLEDRGYGYTF; cdr3_nt: TGTGCCAGCAGCTTAGAGGACAGGGGCTATGGCTACACCTTC
cdr3_length: 17; d_call: TRBD2; j_call: TRBJ2-1; clone_size: NA; v_call: TRBV7-9; cdr3_aa: CASSFDLAGGPENEQFF; cdr3_nt: TGTGCCAGCAGCTTCGATTTAGCGGGAGGGCCCGAGAATGAGCAGTTCTTC
cdr3_length: 17; d_call: TRBD2; j_call: TRBJ2-7; clone_size: few; v_call: TRBV4-2; cdr3_aa: CASSQDWREITEYEQYF; cdr3_nt: TGTGCCAGCAGCCAAGATTGGCGGGAGATTACTGAATACGAGCAGTACTTC
cdr3_length: 15; d_call: NA; j_call: TRBJ2-2; clone_size: NA; v_call: TRBV13; cdr3_aa: CASSPNPFGSGELFF; cdr3_nt: TGTGCCAGCAGCCCTAACCCGTTTGGTAGCGGGGAGCTGTTTTTT
cdr3_length: 15; d_call: TRBD1; j_call: TRBJ1-5; clone_size: NA; v_call: TRBV2; cdr3_aa: CASSLFERQGQPQHF; cdr3_nt: TGTGCCAGCAGCCTTTTCGAGAGACAGGGTCAGCCCCAGCATTTT
cdr3_length: 13; d_call: NA; j_call: TRBJ1-1; clone_size: NA; v_call: TRBV6-5; cdr3_aa: CASRVILGTEAFF; cdr3_nt: TGTGCCAGCCGGGTGATTCTAGGCACTGAAGCTTTCTTT
cdr3_length: 14; d_call: TRBD1; j_call: TRBJ1-2; clone_size: NA; v_call: TRBV6-5; cdr3_aa: CASRPGQRYYGYTF; cdr3_nt: TGTGCCAGCAGGCCGGGACAGCGGTACTATGGCTACACCTTC
cdr3_length: 11; d_call: NA; j_call: TRBJ1-2; clone_size: NA; v_call: TRBV30; cdr3_aa: CAWDNNYGYTF; cdr3_nt: TGTGCCTGGGACAATAACTATGGCTACACCTTC
cdr3_length: 11; d_call: NA; j_call: TRBJ1-2; clone_size: NA; v_call: TRBV20-1; cdr3_aa: CSARHGSGYTF; cdr3_nt: TGCAGTGCTAGACACGGGAGCGGCTACACCTTC
cdr3_length: 14; d_call: NA; j_call: TRBJ2-7; clone_size: once; v_call: TRBV4-3; cdr3_aa: CASSQVWGAEEQYF; cdr3_nt: TGCGCCAGCAGCCAAGTTTGGGGCGCGGAAGAGCAGTACTTC
cdr3_length: 14; d_call: NA; j_call: TRBJ1-2; clone_size: NA; v_call: TRBV6-5; cdr3_aa: CASSWTEKNYGYTF; cdr3_nt: TGTGCCAGCAGCTGGACAGAAAAAAACTATGGCTACACCTTC
cdr3_length: 13; d_call: NA; j_call: TRBJ1-1; clone_size: once; v_call: TRBV5-1; cdr3_aa: CASSTSMNTEAFF; cdr3_nt: TGCGCCAGCAGTACATCGATGAACACTGAAGCTTTCTTT
cdr3_length: 15; d_call: TRBD1; j_call: TRBJ1-1; clone_size: NA; v_call: TRBV28; cdr3_aa: CASSGPGQGRTEAFF; cdr3_nt: TGTGCCAGCAGTGGCCCGGGACAGGGGAGGACTGAAGCTTTCTTT
cdr3_length: 15; d_call: NA; j_call: TRBJ2-1; clone_size: NA; v_call: TRBV6-5; cdr3_aa: CASSYGGGHYNEQFF; cdr3_nt: TGTGCCAGCAGTTACGGCGGGGGCCACTACAATGAGCAGTTCTTC
cdr3_length: 14; d_call: TRBD1; j_call: TRBJ1-2; clone_size: few; v_call: TRBV9; cdr3_aa: CASSPGGGDYGYTF; cdr3_nt: TGTGCCAGCAGCCCTGGAGGGGGCGACTATGGCTACACCTTC
cdr3_length: 15; d_call: NA; j_call: TRBJ2-2; clone_size: NA; v_call: TRBV19; cdr3_aa: CATPPRTENTGELFF; cdr3_nt: TGTGCCACGCCCCCAAGGACAGAGAACACCGGGGAGCTGTTTTTT
cdr3_length: 12; d_call: NA; j_call: TRBJ1-6; clone_size: NA; v_call: TRBV13; cdr3_aa: CASSSYNSPLHF; cdr3_nt: TGTGCCAGCAGCTCTTATAATTCACCCCTCCACTTT
cdr3_length: 14; d_call: NA; j_call: TRBJ2-7; clone_size: once; v_call: TRBV5-4; cdr3_aa: CASSLQDRSYEQYF; cdr3_nt: TGTGCCAGCAGCTTGCAGGATAGGTCCTACGAGCAGTACTTC
cdr3_length: 15; d_call: TRBD2; j_call: TRBJ2-1; clone_size: NA; v_call: TRBV5-1; cdr3_aa: CASSAGTRSYNEQFF; cdr3_nt: TGCGCCAGCAGCGCAGGGACTAGATCTTACAATGAGCAGTTCTTC
cdr3_length: 14; d_call: NA; j_call: TRBJ1-1; clone_size: NA; v_call: TRBV4-1; cdr3_aa: CASSQVEGRTEAFF; cdr3_nt: TGCGCCAGCAGCCAAGTGGAGGGACGGACTGAAGCTTTCTTT
cdr3_length: 14; d_call: TRBD1; j_call: TRBJ1-1; clone_size: NA; v_call: TRBV3-1/TRBV3-2; cdr3_aa: CASGQGAGNTEAFF; cdr3_nt: TGTGCCAGCGGACAGGGGGCTGGGAACACTGAAGCTTTCTTT
cdr3_length: 11; d_call: TRBD1; j_call: TRBJ2-7; clone_size: NA; v_call: TRBV2; cdr3_aa: CASSVTGTEYF; cdr3_nt: TGTGCCAGCAGTGTTACCGGGACAGAGTACTTC
cdr3_length: 13; d_call: NA; j_call: TRBJ1-2; clone_size: NA; v_call: TRBV14; cdr3_aa: CASSQEERRGYTF; cdr3_nt: TGTGCCAGCAGCCAAGAAGAGCGTAGAGGCTACACCTTC
cdr3_length: 17; d_call: NA; j_call: TRBJ1-5; clone_size: NA; v_call: TRBV7-2; cdr3_aa: CASSLLGGANSNQPQHF; cdr3_nt: TGTGCCAGCAGCTTACTGGGGGGGGCTAACAGCAATCAGCCCCAGCATTTT
cdr3_length: 13; d_call: NA; j_call: TRBJ1-2; clone_size: once; v_call: TRBV28; cdr3_aa: CASSQGLQYGYTF; cdr3_nt: TGTGCCAGCAGTCAAGGACTTCAATATGGCTACACCTTC
cdr3_length: 17; d_call: TRBD2; j_call: TRBJ2-7; clone_size: NA; v_call: TRBV19; cdr3_aa: CASSIDLAGLRGYEQYF; cdr3_nt: TGTGCCAGTAGTATAGACCTAGCGGGTCTAAGGGGCTACGAGCAGTACTTC
cdr3_length: 14; d_call: NA; j_call: TRBJ2-7; clone_size: NA; v_call: TRBV10-3; cdr3_aa: CAISDSRGSYEQYF; cdr3_nt: TGTGCCATCAGTGATTCACGGGGCTCCTACGAGCAGTACTTC
cdr3_length: 16; d_call: TRBD1; j_call: TRBJ2-1; clone_size: NA; v_call: TRBV5-1; cdr3_aa: CASSLARDRGHNEQFF; cdr3_nt: TGCGCCAGCAGCTTGGCACGGGACAGGGGACACAATGAGCAGTTCTTC
cdr3_length: 15; d_call: TRBD1; j_call: TRBJ1-5; clone_size: NA; v_call: TRBV27; cdr3_aa: CASSLFGTGNQPQHF; cdr3_nt: TGTGCCAGCAGTTTATTCGGGACAGGGAATCAGCCCCAGCATTTT
cdr3_length: 13; d_call: TRBD2; j_call: TRBJ2-1; clone_size: NA; v_call: TRBV7-3; cdr3_aa: CASSLGLAGEQFF; cdr3_nt: TGTGCCAGCAGCCTGGGACTAGCGGGAGAGCAGTTCTTC
cdr3_length: 16; d_call: TRBD1; j_call: TRBJ1-3; clone_size: NA; v_call: TRBV18; cdr3_aa: CASSPTGVDSGNTIYF; cdr3_nt: TGTGCCAGCTCACCGACAGGGGTAGACTCTGGAAACACCATATATTTT
cdr3_length: 13; d_call: NA; j_call: TRBJ2-7; clone_size: NA; v_call: TRBV7-6; cdr3_aa: CASSLGFESGQYF; cdr3_nt: TGTGCCAGCAGCTTAGGCTTCGAGTCGGGGCAGTACTTC
cdr3_length: 13; d_call: NA; j_call: TRBJ1-2; clone_size: NA; v_call: TRBV5-6; cdr3_aa: CASSADRFYGYTF; cdr3_nt: TGTGCCAGCAGCGCAGACAGGTTCTATGGCTACACCTTC
cdr3_length: 15; d_call: TRBD2; j_call: TRBJ2-1; clone_size: NA; v_call: TRBV7-2; cdr3_aa: CASSHPGLASDEQFF; cdr3_nt: TGTGCCAGCAGCCATCCGGGACTAGCGAGCGATGAGCAGTTCTTC
cdr3_length: 14; d_call: NA; j_call: TRBJ1-1; clone_size: NA; v_call: TRBV7-9; cdr3_aa: CASSLAGLNTEAFF; cdr3_nt: TGTGCCAGCAGCTTAGCGGGGCTGAACACTGAAGCTTTCTTT
cdr3_length: 15; d_call: TRBD1; j_call: TRBJ1-6; clone_size: NA; v_call: TRBV19; cdr3_aa: CASSIPNRGSSPLHF; cdr3_nt: TGTGCCAGTAGTATCCCGAACAGGGGAAGCTCACCCCTCCACTTT
cdr3_length: 14; d_call: NA; j_call: TRBJ1-2; clone_size: NA; v_call: TRBV28; cdr3_aa: CASSLQGANYGYTF; cdr3_nt: TGTGCCAGCAGTTTACAAGGGGCGAACTATGGCTACACCTTC